This T cell receptor (beta chain) came from a study of cytomegalovirus exposure and HLA in healthy donors. Study conclusions and caveats: The majority of CMV-associated TCR beta chains were reported as apparently HLA-restricted in a later analysis.

With regard to this clone: The antigen remains undetermined.

Germline V lookup: CDR1 SGHVS, CDR2 FQNEAQ. V gave up 5 bases and J gave up 4 bases, with 14 bases separating them. The CDR3 contains 14 residues. PCR involved 60 Vbeta and 13 Jbeta primers. Here immunoSEQ multiplex PCR was the method, and the copy in TCRdb shows in-frame clones only, minus some. The table shows more than 150,000 clones, with 75% to 90% occurring only once. Sequences were obtained from PBMCs. This TCR derives from a boy younger than 18 in good health and CMV-seronegative. This chain uses TRBV7-8 with TRBJ1-1; the D is unclear. The DNA of the CDR3 is TGTGCCAGCAGCATAGGGAGGCCGGTCACTGAAGCTTTCTTT. Its translation: CASSIGRPVTEAFF.